Listed here are 5 T cell receptor beta chains from one sample, sequenced in a study of cytotoxic CD8 clonotypes in ibrutinib-treated CLL. Sequencing used immunoSEQ multiplex PCR; TCRdb keeps in-frame clones, though not all of them. The sample has hundreds of thousands of clones; less than 75% are singletons. The source was PBMCs, collected after 24 months of ibrutinib treatment. These receptors all stem from a human donor with chronic lymphocytic leukemia.

The J gene is TRBJ2-2, the V gene TRBV18; TRBD2 matches 9 bases. Germline V gene sequence: CDR1 KGHSH, CDR2 LQKENI. V dropped 3 bases and J dropped 2; count of bases not matched to a gene: 4. The CDR3 runs 16 residues. The CDR3 protein is CASSPFSGRNTGELFF. CDR3 nucleotides: TGTGCCAGCTCACCTTTTAGCGGGAGAAACACCGGGGAGCTGTTTTTT.

The chain has TRBV29-1 and TRBJ1-4; D is undetermined. In germline, CDR1 is SQVTM, CDR2 ANQGSEA. This CDR3 has 15 amino acids. Trimming removed 6 bases at V and 7 bases at J, with 21 bases between. DNA of the CDR3: TGCAGCGTCCGGAGGATGACGTCTGAGTCTGAAAAACTGTTTTTT. Amino acid sequence: CSVRRMTSESEKLFF.

There are a few counts of this clone. This chain connects TRBV6-5 to TRBJ2-7; TRBD1 might be the D (5 bases). V was clipped by 6 bases and J by 0 bases, with 15 bases between them. This CDR3 contains 15 residues. Germline CDR1 MNHEY, CDR2 SVGAGI. CDR3: CASRNGQGSSYEQYF. The DNA for the CDR3 is TGTGCCAGCAGAAACGGGCAGGGTAGCTCCTACGAGCAGTACTTC.

The table lists this clone with a count of one. The rearrangement links TRBV7-2 to TRBJ2-1; 9 nucleotides match TRBD2. Looked up from germline, CDR1 is SGHTA and CDR2 is FQGNSA. J gave up 7 bases and V 5 bases, and 9 bases lay outside the gene matches. This CDR3 contains 15 residues. The CDR3 DNA follows: TGTGCCAGCAGCCGGGTAGCGGGAGTTCGTAATGAGCAGTTCTTC. Protein: CASSRVAGVRNEQFF.

The J gene is TRBJ2-3, the V gene TRBV5-4, with D tentatively TRBD2 (5 bases). The CDR3 covers 15 residues. The germline V gene has CDR1 SGHNT and CDR2 YYREEE (reference sequence). Trimming pared 0 bases from V and 2 bases from J, leaving 10 bases between. CDR3 loop: CASSLEGRDTDTQYF. CDR3 DNA: TGTGCCAGCAGCTTGGAGGGTCGGGACACAGATACGCAGTATTTT.